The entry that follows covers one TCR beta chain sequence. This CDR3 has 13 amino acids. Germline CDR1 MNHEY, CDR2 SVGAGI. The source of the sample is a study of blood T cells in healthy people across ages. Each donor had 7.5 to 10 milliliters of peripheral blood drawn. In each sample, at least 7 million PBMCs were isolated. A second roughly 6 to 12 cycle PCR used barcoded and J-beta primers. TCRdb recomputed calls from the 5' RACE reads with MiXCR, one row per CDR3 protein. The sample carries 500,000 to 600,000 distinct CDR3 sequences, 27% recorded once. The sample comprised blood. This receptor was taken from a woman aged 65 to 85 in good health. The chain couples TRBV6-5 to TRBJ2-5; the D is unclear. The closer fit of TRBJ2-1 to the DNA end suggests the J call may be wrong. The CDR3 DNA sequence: TGTGCCAGCAGTTATCGTACATCGAATGAGCAGTTCTTC. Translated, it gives CASSYRTSNEQFF.